These T cell receptor beta chains were read from a single sample in a study of blood T cell repertoires in COVID-19. Profiling relied on immunoSEQ multiplex PCR, and the TCRdb table lists in-frame clones only, not all of them. The sample carries approximately 160,000 clones, more than 80% recorded once. The specimen was peripheral blood. These receptors all stem from a woman between 55 and 75 years old with COVID-19, enrolled during active disease. The CDR3 runs from the conserved cysteine through the conserved F or W. D genes are given only for firm matches. Rows may omit the clone size; those that give it use once, few, many or a size class.

size | D | J | length | V | DNA | CDR3
. | TRBD1 | TRBJ1-2 | 14 | TRBV28 | TGTGCCGCCATCGAGGGGGCAGGGGCAGATGGCTACACCTTC | CAAIEGAGADGYTF
. | . | TRBJ1-2 | 13 | TRBV19 | TGTGCCAGCGAAGGACAGATGATGGCAGGCTACACCTTC | CASEGQMMAGYTF
. | . | TRBJ1-2 | 14 | TRBV7-9 | TGTGCCAGCAGCCGGGGGTTTACGGGCTATGGCTACACCTTC | CASSRGFTGYGYTF
. | TRBD1 | TRBJ1-2 | 15 | TRBV19 | TGTGCCAGTAGTGGGCAGGGGGGAACTAACTATGGCTACACCTTC | CASSGQGGTNYGYTF
. | . | TRBJ1-6 | 16 | TRBV21-1 | TGTGCCAGCAGCACACCGCGAGGGACTTTTAATTCACCCCTCCACTTT | CASSTPRGTFNSPLHF
. | TRBD1 | TRBJ1-4 | 15 | TRBV5-1 | TGCGCCAGCAGCTTGGACGGGACAGGGGGTGAAAAACTGTTTTTT | CASSLDGTGGEKLFF
. | . | TRBJ1-6 | 14 | TRBV10-2 | TGCGCCAGCAGTGGGGACACCGATAATTCACCCCTCCACTTT | CASSGDTDNSPLHF
once | TRBD1 | TRBJ1-3 | 16 | TRBV18 | TGTGCCAGCTCACCCGGTGACAGGGGATTTGGAAACACCATATATTTT | CASSPGDRGFGNTIYF
. | . | TRBJ2-1 | 15 | TRBV15 | TGTGCCACCAGCGGACTTCAGACCGGGGACAATGAGCAGTTCTTC | CATSGLQTGDNEQFF
. | TRBD1 | TRBJ2-5 | 15 | TRBV7-9 | TGTGCCAGCAGCTCGCCGGGACAGGGAGGAGAGACCCAGTACTTC | CASSSPGQGGETQYF
. | . | TRBJ2-1 | 13 | TRBV4-1 | TGCGCCAGCAGCCAGATGGGGGGGCGGGAGCAGTTCTTC | CASSQMGGREQFF
. | . | TRBJ2-3 | 14 | TRBV6-5 | TGTGCCAGCAGCTCTAGACCTAGCACAGATACGCAGTATTTT | CASSSRPSTDTQYF
. | . | TRBJ2-2 | 15 | TRBV19 | TGTGCCAGTAGTATAGTTGACATATACACCGGGGAGCTGTTTTTT | CASSIVDIYTGELFF
. | . | TRBJ1-2 | 14 | TRBV5-6 | TGTGCCAGCACCCGGGGAGGGAGCAACTATGGCTACACCTTC | CASTRGGSNYGYTF
. | . | TRBJ1-4 | 15 | TRBV7-2 | TGTGCCAGCAGCAAAGAGGGATCAACTAATGAAAAACTGTTTTTT | CASSKEGSTNEKLFF
. | TRBD1 | TRBJ1-1 | 14 | TRBV27 | TGTGCCAGCAGTATACTACAGGGGGGAACTGAAGCTTTCTTT | CASSILQGGTEAFF
. | TRBD1 | TRBJ1-4 | 15 | TRBV7-2 | TGTGCCAGCAGCAAGAACAGGGGGCCGAATGAAAAACTGTTTTTT | CASSKNRGPNEKLFF
. | TRBD1 | TRBJ2-2 | 16 | TRBV18 | TGTGCCAGCTCAGTGGGACAGGCCCTAAACACCGGGGAGCTGTTTTTT | CASSVGQALNTGELFF
. | TRBD1 | TRBJ1-2 | 15 | TRBV5-1 | TGCGCCAGCAGCTTGAGGAGGGACAGTCCCTTTGGCTACACCTTC | CASSLRRDSPFGYTF
. | . | TRBJ1-3 | 14 | TRBV5-1 | TGCGCCAGCACACCGGACAGTTCTGGAAACACCATATATTTT | CASTPDSSGNTIYF